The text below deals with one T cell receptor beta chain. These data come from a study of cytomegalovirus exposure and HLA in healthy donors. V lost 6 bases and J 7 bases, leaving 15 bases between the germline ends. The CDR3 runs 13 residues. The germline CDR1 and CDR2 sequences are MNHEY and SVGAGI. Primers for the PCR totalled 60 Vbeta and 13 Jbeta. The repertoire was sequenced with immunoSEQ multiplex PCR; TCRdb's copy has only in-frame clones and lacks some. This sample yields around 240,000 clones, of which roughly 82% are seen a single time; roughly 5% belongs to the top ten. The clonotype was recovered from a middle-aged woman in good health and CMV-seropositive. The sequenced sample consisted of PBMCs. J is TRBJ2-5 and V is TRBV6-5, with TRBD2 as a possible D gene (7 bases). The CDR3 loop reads CASSGGRKGTQYF. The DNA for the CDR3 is TGTGCCAGCAGCGGGGGGCGTAAGGGGACCCAGTACTTC.